The TCR beta chain under discussion was sequenced for a study of blood T cell repertoires in COVID-19. About the research overall: Samples came from the United States, Italy and Spain, spanning acute and convalescent COVID-19.

Germline V gene lookup returns CDR1 MNHEY and CDR2 SVGAGI. The CDR3 spans 15 residues. J gave up 3 bases and V 7 bases, and 6 bases lay outside the gene matches. The repertoire was sequenced with immunoSEQ multiplex PCR; TCRdb's copy has only in-frame clones and lacks some. Of about 400,000 clones in the sample, roughly 89% were seen once. Source material: peripheral blood. The chain couples TRBV6-5 to TRBJ1-5; TRBD1 matches 10 bases. This sequence originates from a woman aged 30 to 39 with acute or convalescent COVID-19. CDR3 residues: CASKLDRGANQPQHF. The CDR3 bases are TGTGCCAGCAAGTTGGACAGGGGGGCCAATCAGCCCCAGCATTTT.